This TCR beta chain is drawn from a study of beta chain features in type 1 diabetes. At the level of the study: Sorted cells, roughly 100,000,000 in number, were examined across all samples.

TCRB transcripts that were expressed got sequenced, as all of the isolated RNA had been reverse transcribed. Some clones are missing from TCRdb's copy, which holds only in-frame ones; the method was immunoSEQ multiplex PCR. The sample consists of about 470,000 clones, 30% of them appearing once. Regarding this clone: Its target is unknown.

Study-level points and caveats: Within patients, naive, central memory and Treg TCRB repertoires seemed more similar than within healthy donors. Cells carrying high TCR expression could end up over-represented when cDNA is sequenced. With patients and controls alike, PCR might favor shorter templates to an equal degree.

V was trimmed by 2 bases and J by 1 base, leaving 10 bases between them. The CDR3 covers 15 residues. Germline V gene sequence: CDR1 MGHDK, CDR2 SYGVNS. This receptor was taken from a man between 18 and 29 years old in good health. Input material: naive CD4+ T cells from blood. This chain joins TRBV25-1 and TRBJ2-3; D remains unclear. CDR3 sequence reads: CASSEPTSGTDTQYF. The CDR3 DNA reads as TGTGCCAGCAGTGAACCCACCTCCGGCACAGATACGCAGTATTTT.